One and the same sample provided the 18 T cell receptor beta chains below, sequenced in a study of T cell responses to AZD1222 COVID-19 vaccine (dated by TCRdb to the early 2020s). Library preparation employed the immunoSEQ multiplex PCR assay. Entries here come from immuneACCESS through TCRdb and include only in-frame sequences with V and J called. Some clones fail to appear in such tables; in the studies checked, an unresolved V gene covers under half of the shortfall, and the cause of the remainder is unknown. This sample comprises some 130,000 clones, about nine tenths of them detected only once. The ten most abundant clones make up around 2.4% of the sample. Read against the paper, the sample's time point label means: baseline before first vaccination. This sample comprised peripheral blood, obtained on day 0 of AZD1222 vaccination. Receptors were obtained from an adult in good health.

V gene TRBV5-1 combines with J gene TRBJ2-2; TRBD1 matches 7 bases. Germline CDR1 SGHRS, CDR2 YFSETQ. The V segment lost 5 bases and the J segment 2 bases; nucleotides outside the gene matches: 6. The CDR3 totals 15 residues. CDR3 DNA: TGCGCCAGCAGGCCCGGGACAGTAAACACCGGGGAGCTGTTTTTT. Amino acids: CASRPGTVNTGELFF.

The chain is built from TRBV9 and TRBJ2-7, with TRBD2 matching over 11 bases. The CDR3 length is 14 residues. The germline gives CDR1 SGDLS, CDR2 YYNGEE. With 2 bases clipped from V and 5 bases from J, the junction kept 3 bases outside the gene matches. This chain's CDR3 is CASSVGLAGHEQYF. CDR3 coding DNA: TGTGCCAGCAGCGTTGGACTAGCGGGCCACGAGCAGTACTTC.

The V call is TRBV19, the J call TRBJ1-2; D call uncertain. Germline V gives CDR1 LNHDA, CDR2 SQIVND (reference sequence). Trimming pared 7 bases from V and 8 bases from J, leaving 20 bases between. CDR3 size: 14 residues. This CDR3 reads CASNLGRATGGYTF. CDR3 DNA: TGTGCCAGTAACCTCGGGAGAGCCACGGGGGGCTACACCTTC.

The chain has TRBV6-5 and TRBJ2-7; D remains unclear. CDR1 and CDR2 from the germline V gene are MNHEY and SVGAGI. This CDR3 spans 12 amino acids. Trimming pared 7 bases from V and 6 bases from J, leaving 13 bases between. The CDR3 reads CASTIPPREQYF. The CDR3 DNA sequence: TGTGCCAGCACCATCCCTCCTCGCGAGCAGTACTTC.

The CDR3 coding sequence is TGTGCCAGCAGCTTGGGGGTTCGGGAGACCCAGTACTTC. This codes for CASSLGVRETQYF. The genes are TRBV5-5 and TRBJ2-5; D gene ambiguous. The germline V gene has CDR1 SGHKS and CDR2 YYEKEE (reference sequence). The CDR3 spans 13 residues. Trimming took off 0 bases at V and 5 bases at J, with 8 bases between the two ends. Combining the CDR3 with reference TRBV5-5 and TRBJ2-5 gives the whole variable domain DAGVTQSPTHLIKTRGQQVTLRCSPISGHKSVSWYQQVLGQGPQFIFQYYEKEERGRGNFPDRFSARQFPNYSSELNVNALLLGDSALYLCASSLGVRETQYFGPGTRLLVL.

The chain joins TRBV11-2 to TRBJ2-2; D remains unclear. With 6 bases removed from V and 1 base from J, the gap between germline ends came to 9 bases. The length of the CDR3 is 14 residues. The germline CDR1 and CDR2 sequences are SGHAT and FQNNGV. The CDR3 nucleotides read TGTGCCAGCAGTCAGACGCTGAACACCGGGGAGCTGTTTTTT. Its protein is CASSQTLNTGELFF.

The CDR3 region has the DNA TGTGCCAGCAGCCCTGACCGGGCCGAGGCTGGAAACACCATATATTTT. It is translated as CASSPDRAEAGNTIYF. The gene calls are TRBV11-2 and TRBJ1-3; D gene ambiguous. Germline-derived CDR1 and CDR2 are SGHAT and FQNNGV. Trimming pared 5 bases from V and 2 bases from J, leaving 16 bases between. CDR3 size: 16 residues.

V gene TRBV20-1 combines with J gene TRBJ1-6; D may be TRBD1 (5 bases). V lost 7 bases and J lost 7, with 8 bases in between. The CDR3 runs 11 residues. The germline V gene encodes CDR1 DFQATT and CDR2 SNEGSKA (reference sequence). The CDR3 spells CSVRVNSPLHF. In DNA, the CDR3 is TGCAGTGTCAGGGTGAATTCACCCCTCCACTTT.

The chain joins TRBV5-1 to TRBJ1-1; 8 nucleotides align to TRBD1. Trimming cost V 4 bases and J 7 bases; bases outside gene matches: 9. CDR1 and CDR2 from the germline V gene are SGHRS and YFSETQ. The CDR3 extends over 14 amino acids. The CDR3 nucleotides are TGCGCCAGCAGCCTGACCGGACAGGGTAGTGAAGCTTTCTTT. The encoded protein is CASSLTGQGSEAFF.

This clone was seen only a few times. The CDR3 DNA follows: TGTGCCAGCAGCCCGACCGGCGGAAGTAAAGAGACCCAGTACTTC. Amino acid sequence: CASSPTGGSKETQYF. The rearrangement uses TRBV11-1 and TRBJ2-5; D uncertain. Germline CDR1 reads SGHAT; CDR2 reads FQDESV (reference sequence). Deletions cut 5 bases from V and 3 bases from J, with 16 bases between. The CDR3 length is 15 residues.

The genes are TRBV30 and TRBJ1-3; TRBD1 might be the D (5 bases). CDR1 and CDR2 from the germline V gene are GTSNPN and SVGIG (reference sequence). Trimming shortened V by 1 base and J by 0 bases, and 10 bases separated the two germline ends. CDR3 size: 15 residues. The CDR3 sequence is CAWSGPGLSGNTIYF. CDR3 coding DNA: TGTGCCTGGAGTGGACCGGGGCTCTCTGGAAACACCATATATTTT.

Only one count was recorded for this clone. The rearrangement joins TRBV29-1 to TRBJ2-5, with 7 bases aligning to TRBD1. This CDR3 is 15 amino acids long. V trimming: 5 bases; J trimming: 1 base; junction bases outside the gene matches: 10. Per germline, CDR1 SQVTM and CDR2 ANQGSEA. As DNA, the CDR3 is TGCAGCGTTTACTCACTACAGGGGTTCCAAGAGACCCAGTACTTC. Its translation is CSVYSLQGFQETQYF.

CDR3 amino acids: CASSFLDRGNEKLFF. In DNA, the CDR3 is TGTGCCAGCAGTTTTCTGGACAGGGGCAATGAAAAACTGTTTTTT. The chain uses TRBV28 and TRBJ1-4; 9 nucleotides match TRBD1. V was clipped by 3 bases and J by 5 bases; unmatched bases: 4. The germline V gene has CDR1 MDHEN and CDR2 SYDVKM. This CDR3 comprises 15 residues.

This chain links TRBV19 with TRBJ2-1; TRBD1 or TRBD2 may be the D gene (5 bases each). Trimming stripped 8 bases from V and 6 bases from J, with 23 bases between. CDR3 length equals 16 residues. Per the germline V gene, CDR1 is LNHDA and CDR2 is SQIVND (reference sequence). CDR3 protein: CASEPLGTTMGNEQFF. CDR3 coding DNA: TGTGCCAGTGAACCGCTCGGGACCACCATGGGCAATGAGCAGTTCTTC.

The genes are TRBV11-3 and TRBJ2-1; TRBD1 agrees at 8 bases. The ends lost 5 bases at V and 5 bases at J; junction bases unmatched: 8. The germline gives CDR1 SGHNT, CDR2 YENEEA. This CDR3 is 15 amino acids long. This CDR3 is CASSPRQGNHNEQFF. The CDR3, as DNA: TGTGCCAGCAGCCCACGACAGGGGAACCACAATGAGCAGTTCTTC.

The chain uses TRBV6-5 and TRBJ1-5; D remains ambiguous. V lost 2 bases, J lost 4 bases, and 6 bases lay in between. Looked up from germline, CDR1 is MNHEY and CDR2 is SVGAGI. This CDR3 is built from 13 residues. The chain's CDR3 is CASSYGLNQPQHF. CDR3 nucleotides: TGTGCCAGCAGTTACGGTCTTAATCAGCCCCAGCATTTT.

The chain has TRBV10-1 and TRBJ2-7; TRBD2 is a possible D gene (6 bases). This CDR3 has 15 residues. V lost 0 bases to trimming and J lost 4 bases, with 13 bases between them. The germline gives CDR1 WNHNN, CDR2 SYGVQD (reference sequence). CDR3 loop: CASSESLGGRYEQYF. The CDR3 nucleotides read TGCGCCAGCAGTGAGTCTCTGGGAGGACGATACGAGCAGTACTTC.

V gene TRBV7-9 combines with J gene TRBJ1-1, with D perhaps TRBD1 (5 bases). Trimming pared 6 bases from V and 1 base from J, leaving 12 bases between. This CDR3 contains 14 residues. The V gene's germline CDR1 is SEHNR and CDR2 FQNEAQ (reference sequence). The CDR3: CASSPGRWNTEAFF. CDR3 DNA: TGTGCCAGCAGTCCGGGACGGTGGAACACTGAAGCTTTCTTT.